The source of this TCR beta chain is a study of T cell changes during pregnancy in multiple sclerosis (dated by TCRdb to about 2019). General notes on the study: Changes in the T cell repertoire over the course of pregnancy were examined in this study in women with multiple sclerosis.

Receptor amplification or capture employed the immunoSEQ multiplex PCR assay. TCRdb provides this immuneACCESS table in a form limited to in-frame rearrangements. Some clones are lacking; in checked studies, under half of them reflect an unresolved V gene, and why the rest are absent is not known. This sample holds more than 55,000 clones; around 94% were observed only once. Approximately 1% of the sample goes to the ten largest clones. The CDR3, from cysteine to phenylalanine, totals 13 residues. Solely the CDR3 DNA is kept, with 39 bases framed from the first base. The V end loses 3 bases and the J end loses 1 base, and a stretch of 6 bases separates them. CDR1 and CDR2 are read off the germline V gene as MNHNS and SASEGT. Points on this clone: Its antigen specificity is not known. Base qualities were left out, and no much larger clone turns up one base away.

Sequencing used peripheral blood, obtained in the third trimester of pregnancy. The V and J genes are TRBV6-1 and TRBJ1-1, with no confident D gene call. The receptor was isolated from a female donor with multiple sclerosis, enrolled in a pregnancy study. The nucleotides read TGTGCCAGCAGTGATCTGTCGAACACTGAAGCTTTCTTT. Protein translation: CASSDLSNTEAFF.